Below, one T cell receptor beta chain is given with its context. TCR beta sequencing covered blood CD8+ and CD4+ T cells. The multiple sclerosis control group comprised treatment-naive patients with stable or active relapsing-remitting disease. Negative isolation yielded CD4+ and CD8+ T cells, and FACS enriched TEMRA cells. The CDR3 is 14 residues long. Germline-derived CDR1 and CDR2 are LNHNV and YYDKDF (reference sequence). V was pared by 4 bases and J by 6 bases, with 13 bases between. This sample was taken from a study of CD8 T cells in Susac syndrome. Reverse transcription of roughly 0.45 to 1 ug RNA was performed with random hexamers. A multiplex approach, immunoSEQ multiplex PCR, amplified TCR beta CDR3 across 54 Vbeta and 13 Jbeta. Using its own MiXCR run on the immunoSEQ multiplex PCR reads, TCRdb lists one record per CDR3 protein. Among about 66,000 distinct CDR3 sequences listed, about 94% were seen once.

The TCR was taken from a human donor with multiple sclerosis. V and J are TRBV15 and TRBJ1-5; no firm D call. The specimen sequenced was CD8+ T cells from PBMCs. The CDR3 region is CATSIDTGSQPQHF. Written as DNA, the CDR3 is TGTGCCACCAGCATAGATACGGGCAGTCAGCCCCAGCATTTT. Drawing the rest from reference TRBV15 and TRBJ1-5, the complete variable domain is DAMVIQNPRYQVTQFGKPVTLSCSQTLNHNVMYWYQQKSSQAPKLLFHYYDKDFNNEADTPDNFQSRRPNTSFCFLDIRSPGLGDTAMYLCATSIDTGSQPQHFGDGTRLSIL.